This T cell receptor beta chain was captured by sequencing in a study of immune evolution from preneoplasia to lung adenocarcinoma. Study-wide findings and caveats: Normal lung had the highest top T cell clone frequencies.

Notes on this clone: Its antigen is not identified.

Profiling relied on immunoSEQ multiplex PCR, and the TCRdb table lists in-frame clones only, not all of them. The sample records approximately 26,000 clones, roughly 74% being singletons. Two lung cancer pathologists independently confirmed each histologic diagnosis. Nucleic acids came from premalignant or tumor cells enriched by macro-dissection. Germline V lookup: CDR1 GTSNPN, CDR2 SVGIG (reference sequence). CDR3 length: 14 amino acids. V lost 0 bases to trimming and J lost 11 bases; unmatched junction nucleotides: 10. The chain uses TRBV30 and TRBJ2-4; 7 bases map to TRBD1. This receptor was identified in a person aged 55-75 years with invasive lung adenocarcinoma. Some clones in this sample may be carry-over from other donors' samples. Specimen: FFPE invasive lung adenocarcinoma tissue. For the CDR3, the DNA is TGTGCCTGGAGTGTCTCCGGGGCCACAGGGGTTCAGTACTTC. Translated: CAWSVSGATGVQYF.